Listed below are T cell receptor beta chains from one sample, sequenced in a study of cytomegalovirus exposure and HLA in healthy donors. Sequencing was performed with immunoSEQ multiplex PCR; in TCRdb, only in-frame clones are kept and a portion is missing. In the table there are around 89,000 clones, roughly 70% of which are singletons. The specimen sequenced was PBMCs. The source is a man between 35 and 55 years old in good health and CMV-seronegative. The CDR3 runs from the conserved cysteine through the conserved F or W. A D gene is named only where the DNA matches it firmly. Only some rows state a clone size, as once, few, many or a class for expanded clones.

V gene	clone size	D gene	J gene	CDR3 length	CDR3 DNA	CDR3 protein
TRBV30	-	TRBD2	TRBJ2-7	15	TGTGCCTGGCACCCGGGACTAGCGGGTTCCTACGAGCAGTACTTC	CAWHPGLAGSYEQYF
TRBV6-5	-	TRBD1	TRBJ2-3	14	TGTGCCAGCAGTTATGGGACAGCCACAGATACGCAGTATTTT	CASSYGTATDTQYF
TRBV19	-	-	TRBJ1-5	15	TGTGCCAGCCAACCCGACAGTACTAGCAATCAGCCCCAGCATTTT	CASQPDSTSNQPQHF
TRBV10-3	once	TRBD2	TRBJ2-7	13	TGTGCCATCATGGGCGGGGGTGAGCTCGAGCAGTACTTC	CAIMGGGELEQYF
TRBV28	-	TRBD1	TRBJ2-5	14	TGTGCCAGCAGTTTGGGGACAGGGGTGCTGGGGCAGTACTTC	CASSLGTGVLGQYF
TRBV27	-	-	TRBJ1-3	16	TGTGCCAGCAGTCCCAGGGGTCGCATCTCTGGAAACACCATATATTTT	CASSPRGRISGNTIYF
TRBV29-1	few	-	TRBJ2-7	12	TGCAGCGTTGGGGGGCTGAGGAACGAGCAGTACTTC	CSVGGLRNEQYF
TRBV6-1	once	-	TRBJ1-5	14	TGTGCCAGCATGAGACAGGTCACGAATCAGCCCCAGCATTTT	CASMRQVTNQPQHF
TRBV7-9	once	TRBD2	TRBJ2-7	14	TGTGCCAGCAGCTCACCGGGGGGTAGCTACGAGCAGTACTTC	CASSSPGGSYEQYF
TRBV18	-	TRBD1	TRBJ1-6	14	TGTGCCAGCTCACATCGACAGGGCGATTCACCCCTCCACTTT	CASSHRQGDSPLHF
TRBV6-4	-	TRBD2	TRBJ2-1	14	TGTGCCAGCAGTGTAGCGGGGGGTAACAATGAGCAGTTCTTC	CASSVAGGNNEQFF
TRBV2	-	-	TRBJ1-5	14	TGTGCCAGCAGTGAGGCGACGGGTTATCAGCCCCAGCATTTT	CASSEATGYQPQHF
TRBV28	-	-	TRBJ2-7	16	TGTGCCAGCACCCCGCCCTCTGCAGGTTTCACCTACGAGCAGTACTTC	CASTPPSAGFTYEQYF
TRBV7-2	-	TRBD1	TRBJ2-5	17	TGTGCCAGCAGCCGCGGACAGGGGGGCAGGGTTAGGGAGACCCAGTACTTC	CASSRGQGGRVRETQYF
TRBV5-1	-	-	TRBJ1-1	16	TGCGCCAGCAGCTCCGACCCGGACAAGTTGATCACTGAAGCTTTCTTT	CASSSDPDKLITEAFF
TRBV6-6	-	TRBD2	TRBJ2-5	16	TGTGCCAGCAGTTACTCCGGCGGGGGGGGCGGAGAGACCCAGTACTTC	CASSYSGGGGGETQYF
TRBV5-1	-	TRBD2	TRBJ2-7	13	TGCGCCAGCAGCCCGGGGGGACCCTACGAGCAGTACTTC	CASSPGGPYEQYF
TRBV11-2	-	-	TRBJ1-4	14	TGTGCCAGCAGCCAGGGGCCGGTCAATGAAAAACTGTTTTTT	CASSQGPVNEKLFF
TRBV5-4	few	TRBD1	TRBJ2-2	15	TGTGCCAGCAGCTCGGGACAGGGGAACACCGGGGAGCTGTTTTTT	CASSSGQGNTGELFF